Sequencing of this TCR beta chain was carried out in a study of blood T cell repertoires in COVID-19. Whole-study context: Donors in the United States, Italy and Spain gave samples during acute or convalescent COVID-19.

Assay: immunoSEQ multiplex PCR; the TCRdb copy retains only in-frame clones and omits some. The sample shows roughly 70,000 clones, 85% to 90% of them seen only once. The trim removed 4 bases at V and 2 bases at J, leaving 3 bases unmatched. CDR3 size: 16 residues. CDR1 MGHRA and CDR2 YSYEKL come from the germline V gene. The rearrangement links TRBV4-1 to TRBJ2-6; 9 nucleotides align to TRBD1. This receptor was taken from a woman of 80 years or more with active COVID-19. Sequencing was performed on peripheral blood. The CDR3 loop reads CASSPTGGAGANVLTF. In DNA form, the CDR3 reads TGCGCCAGCAGCCCCACAGGGGGCGCTGGGGCCAACGTCCTGACTTTC.